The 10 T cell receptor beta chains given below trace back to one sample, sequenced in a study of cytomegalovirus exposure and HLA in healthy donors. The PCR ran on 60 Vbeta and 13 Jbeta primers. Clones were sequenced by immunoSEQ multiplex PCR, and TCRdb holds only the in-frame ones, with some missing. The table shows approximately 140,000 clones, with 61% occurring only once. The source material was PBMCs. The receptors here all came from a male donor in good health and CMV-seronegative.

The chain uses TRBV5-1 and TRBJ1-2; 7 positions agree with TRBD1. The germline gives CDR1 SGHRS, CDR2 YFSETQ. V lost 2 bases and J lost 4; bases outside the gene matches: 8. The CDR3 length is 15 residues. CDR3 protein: CASSFLGQEIYGYTF. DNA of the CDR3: TGCGCCAGCAGCTTTCTTGGACAGGAGATCTATGGCTACACCTTC.

The CDR3 sequence: CASESLLIPKTGPNTDTQYF. CDR3 sequence (DNA): TGTGCCAGCGAAAGCTTACTCATTCCGAAGACAGGACCCAACACAGATACGCAGTATTTT. The chain is built from TRBV13 and TRBJ2-3; perhaps TRBD1 as D (6 bases). The CDR3 runs 20 residues. Germline V gene lookup returns CDR1 PRHDT and CDR2 FYEKMQ (reference sequence). V was cut by 8 bases and J by 2 bases, with 32 bases left in between. Using reference TRBV13 and TRBJ2-3 for the parts outside the CDR3, the full variable domain is AAGVIQSPRHLIKEKRETATLKCYPIPRHDTVYWYQQGPGQDPQFLISFYEKMQSDKGSIPDRFSAQQFSDYHSELNMSSLELGDSALYFCASESLLIPKTGPNTDTQYFGPGTRLTVL.

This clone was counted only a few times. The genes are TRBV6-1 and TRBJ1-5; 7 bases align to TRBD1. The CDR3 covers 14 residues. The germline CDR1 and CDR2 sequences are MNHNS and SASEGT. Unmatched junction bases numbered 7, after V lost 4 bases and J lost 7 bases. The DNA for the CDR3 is TGTGCCAGCAGTGTAACAGGGGCGGGACAGCCCCAGCATTTT. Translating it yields CASSVTGAGQPQHF.

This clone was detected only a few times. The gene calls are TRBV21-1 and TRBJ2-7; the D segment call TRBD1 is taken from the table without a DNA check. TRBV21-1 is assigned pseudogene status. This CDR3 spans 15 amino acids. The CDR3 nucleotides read TGTGCCAGCCGAAACGGACAGGCAAGCTCCTACGAGCAGTACTTC. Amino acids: CASRNGQASSYEQYF.

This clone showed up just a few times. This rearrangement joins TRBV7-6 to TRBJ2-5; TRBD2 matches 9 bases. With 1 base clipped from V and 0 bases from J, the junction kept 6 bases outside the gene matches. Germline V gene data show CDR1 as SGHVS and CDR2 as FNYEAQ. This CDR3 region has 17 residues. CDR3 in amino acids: CASSLGGTSWYQETQYF. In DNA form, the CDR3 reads TGTGCCAGCAGCTTAGGCGGGACTAGCTGGTACCAAGAGACCCAGTACTTC.

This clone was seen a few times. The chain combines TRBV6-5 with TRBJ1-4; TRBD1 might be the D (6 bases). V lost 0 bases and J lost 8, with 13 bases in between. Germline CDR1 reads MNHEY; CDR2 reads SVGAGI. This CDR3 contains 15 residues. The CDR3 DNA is TGTGCCAGCAGTTACTCGCAGGGGTTAAGAGAAAAACTGTTTTTT. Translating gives CASSYSQGLREKLFF.

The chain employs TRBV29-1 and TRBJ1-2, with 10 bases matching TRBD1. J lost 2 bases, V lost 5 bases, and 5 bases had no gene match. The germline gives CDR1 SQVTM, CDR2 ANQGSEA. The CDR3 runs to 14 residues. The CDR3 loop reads CSVHRQGANYGYTF. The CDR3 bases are TGCAGCGTTCACCGACAGGGGGCCAACTATGGCTACACCTTC.

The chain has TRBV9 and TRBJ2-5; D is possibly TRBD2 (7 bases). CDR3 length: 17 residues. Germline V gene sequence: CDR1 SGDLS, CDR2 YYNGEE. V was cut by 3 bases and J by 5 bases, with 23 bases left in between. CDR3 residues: CASSATLGGGLFETQYF. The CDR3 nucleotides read TGTGCCAGCAGCGCCACCCTAGGGGGGGGCCTTTTTGAGACCCAGTACTTC.

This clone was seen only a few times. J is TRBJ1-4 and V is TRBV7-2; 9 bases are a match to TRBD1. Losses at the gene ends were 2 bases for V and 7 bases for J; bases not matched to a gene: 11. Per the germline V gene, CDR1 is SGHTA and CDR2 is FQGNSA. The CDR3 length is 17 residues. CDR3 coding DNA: TGTGCCAGCAGCTTATGGGCTTCGACAGGGGGAGGTGAAAAACTGTTTTTT. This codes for CASSLWASTGGGEKLFF.

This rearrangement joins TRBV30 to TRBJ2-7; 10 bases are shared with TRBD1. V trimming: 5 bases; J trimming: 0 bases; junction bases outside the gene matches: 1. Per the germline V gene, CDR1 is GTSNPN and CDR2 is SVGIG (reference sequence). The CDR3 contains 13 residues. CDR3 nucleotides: TGTGCCTGGGACAGGGGGCTCTCCTACGAGCAGTACTTC. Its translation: CAWDRGLSYEQYF.